This TCR beta chain was captured by sequencing in a study of T cells in Graves' hyperthyroidism and ophthalmopathy. With regard to this clonotype: The antigen is not known.

Amplified TCR beta CDR3 regions came from RNA transcripts. HTBI primers were used for first-round RT-PCR of the TCR CDR3. A single record per CDR3 protein comes from TCRdb applying MiXCR to the multiplex PCR reads. The data contain about 640,000 distinct CDR3 sequences, 20% of them seen just once; the ten biggest clones take up under 35%. This CDR3 has 15 residues. Looked up from germline, CDR1 is KGHSH and CDR2 is LQKENI. V was shortened by 3 bases and J by 10 bases, with 18 bases between the two germline ends. Points from the study as a whole: Among clonotypes expanded in thyroid above 0.001, most were also found in blood. By a 13 V-J model, ophthalmopathy was set apart from stable hyperthyroidism.

Sequenced: blood. This TCR was recovered from a young man with Graves' ophthalmopathy. This chain links TRBV18 with TRBJ1-4, with D perhaps TRBD1 (6 bases). The CDR3 loop reads CASSPPGTLGGKLFF. The CDR3 DNA reads as TGTGCCAGCTCACCGCCCGGGACCTTAGGGGGAAAACTGTTTTTT.